The entry below gives a single T cell receptor (beta chain) sequence along with its context. What it binds is not known. The sample is drawn from a study of T cells in narcolepsy. Looking at the study overall: Healthy controls were enrolled alongside patients with narcolepsy type 1 or type 2.

Produced via immunoSEQ multiplex PCR; TCRdb's table is partial and in-frame only. Among tens of thousands of clones, 87% were seen once, and the ten largest hold 0.83%. CDR3 length: 14 amino acids. In germline, CDR1 is MGHDK, CDR2 SYGVNS. The V and J ends lost 3 bases and 3 bases respectively, with 11 bases between them. General study points: HCRT-specific and TRIB2-specific autoreactive clonotypes appeared among same-patient CSF and blood CD4+ clonotypes. No autoreactive T cell clone sequences appeared in some memory CD4+ repertoires.

This TCR was recovered from a human donor with narcolepsy. Input material: CD45RA- memory CD4+ T cells from PBMCs. The V and J genes are TRBV25-1 and TRBJ2-5, with TRBD1 as a possible D gene (6 bases). CDR3 nucleotides: TGTGCCAGCAGTGATCCGACAGGAGAAGAGACCCAGTACTTC. It yields the protein CASSDPTGEETQYF.